The 15 T cell receptor beta chains given below trace back to one sample, sequenced in a study of T cell changes during pregnancy in multiple sclerosis. Data came from immunoSEQ multiplex PCR; TCRdb stores just in-frame clones and leaves some out. The sample lists 40,000 to 50,000 clones, 80% to 90% occurring once. The input for sequencing was CD4+ T cells from peripheral blood mononuclear cells, taken in the first trimester of pregnancy. These receptors were taken from a female donor with multiple sclerosis, enrolled in a pregnancy study.

V gene TRBV28 combines with J gene TRBJ1-3; a weak D match, TRBD1 (5 bases). The V gene's germline CDR1 is MDHEN and CDR2 SYDVKM. The CDR3 extends over 14 amino acids. V was cut by 6 bases and J by 2 bases, with 11 bases left in between. The CDR3 DNA sequence: TGTGCCAGCAGCCTACAGGAAACTGGAAACACCATATATTTT. As protein: CASSLQETGNTIYF.

This clone was seen once. The rearrangement links TRBV5-1 to TRBJ2-7; D possibly corresponds to TRBD2 (6 bases). The ends were cut back, 8 bases at V and 4 bases at J, with 19 bases in the middle. Germline values: CDR1 SGHRS, CDR2 YFSETQ. The CDR3 is made up of 14 amino acids. CDR3 residues: CASSGVAAKYEQYF. As DNA, the CDR3 is TGCGCCAGTAGCGGAGTGGCAGCTAAATACGAGCAGTACTTC.

V and J are TRBV19 and TRBJ1-2, with TRBD1 matching over 8 bases. V gave up 5 bases and J gave up 6 bases; unmatched junction bases: 5. The V gene's germline CDR1 is LNHDA and CDR2 SQIVND (reference sequence). The CDR3 contains 13 residues. This chain's CDR3 is CASSGQGYNGYTF. CDR3 DNA sequence: TGTGCCAGTAGTGGACAGGGTTACAATGGCTACACCTTC.

This sequence joins TRBV5-1 and TRBJ2-7, with 8 bases aligning to TRBD1. Germline V gene sequence: CDR1 SGHRS, CDR2 YFSETQ. V trimming: 0 bases; J trimming: 3 bases; junction bases outside the gene matches: 5. The CDR3 has 15 residues. The CDR3 sequence: CASSLASRGRYEQYF. CDR3 in DNA: TGCGCCAGCAGCTTGGCCTCCAGGGGGCGCTACGAGCAGTACTTC.

This chain joins TRBV19 and TRBJ1-2, with 8 bases matching TRBD1. V dropped 5 bases and J dropped 3; count of bases not matched to a gene: 8. The CDR3 has 15 residues. CDR1 and CDR2 (germline): LNHDA, SQIVND (reference sequence). This CDR3 is CASSPWTGSHYGYTF. In DNA form, the CDR3 reads TGTGCCAGTAGTCCTTGGACAGGGAGTCACTATGGCTACACCTTC.

This chain joins TRBV16 and TRBJ1-5; possibly TRBD1 for D (5 bases). V was shortened by 5 bases and J by 4 bases, with 9 bases between the two germline ends. The germline V gene encodes CDR1 KGHSY and CDR2 FQNENV. The CDR3 consists of 13 residues. CDR3 loop: CASSGGRNQPQHF. The DNA of the CDR3 is TGTGCCAGCAGCGGGGGGAGGAATCAGCCCCAGCATTTT.

The rearrangement joins TRBV4-2 to TRBJ2-7; 7 bases align to TRBD2. Losses at the gene ends were 0 bases for V and 7 bases for J; bases not matched to a gene: 9. The germline gives CDR1 LGHNA, CDR2 YNFKEQ. This CDR3 has 15 amino acids. The CDR3 DNA reads as TGTGCCAGCAGCCAAGAGTCTGCGGGAGTTCGGGAGCAGTACTTC. It codes for CASSQESAGVREQYF.

The CDR3 DNA sequence: TGTGCCAGCAGCTACGAACGGGAGAACAATGAGCAGTTCTTC. Translated: CASSYERENNEQFF. V is TRBV14 and J is TRBJ2-1; D possibly corresponds to TRBD2 (6 bases). This CDR3 is built from 14 residues. Germline V gene sequence: CDR1 SGHDN, CDR2 FVKESK. The ends were cut back, 5 bases at V and 5 bases at J, with 13 bases in the middle.

The chain carries TRBV19 and TRBJ2-7, with 7 bases matching TRBD2. Losses at the gene ends were 5 bases for V and 0 bases for J; bases not matched to a gene: 7. CDR3 length: 15 amino acids. CDR1 and CDR2 from the germline V gene are LNHDA and SQIVND (reference sequence). CDR3 residues: CASSLRTRDSYEQYF. The CDR3, as DNA: TGTGCCAGTAGTCTGAGGACTAGAGACTCCTACGAGCAGTACTTC.

This clone has a single count. This chain uses TRBV19 with TRBJ1-1; the D gene is possibly TRBD1 (6 bases). Trimming left V 4 bases short and J 10 bases short, with 22 bases between. Germline values: CDR1 LNHDA, CDR2 SQIVND (reference sequence). The CDR3 totals 15 residues. The CDR3 here is CASSTKTGTPGSAFF. Written as DNA, the CDR3 is TGTGCCAGTAGTACAAAAACCGGGACACCTGGTTCAGCTTTCTTT.

The rearrangement links TRBV30 to TRBJ2-7, with TRBD1 matching over 8 bases. Germline CDR1 GTSNPN, CDR2 SVGIG (reference sequence). The CDR3 spans 13 residues. V was pared by 6 bases and J by 5 bases, with 9 bases of the junction left unmatched. In DNA, the CDR3 is TGTGCCTGTACGCGAGGGACAGGCCACGAGCAGTACTTC. Protein product: CACTRGTGHEQYF.

The chain combines TRBV5-1 with TRBJ2-6; no clear D gene. The CDR3 is made up of 15 amino acids. Germline V gene sequence: CDR1 SGHRS, CDR2 YFSETQ. V lost 4 bases, J lost 0 bases, and 8 bases lay in between. CDR3: CASSTVNSGANVLTF. The CDR3, as DNA: TGCGCCAGCAGCACGGTAAACTCTGGGGCCAACGTCCTGACTTTC.

V usage is TRBV13 and J usage is TRBJ2-1, with 8 bases lining up with TRBD1. Germline loops: CDR1 PRHDT, CDR2 FYEKMQ (reference sequence). The CDR3 is made up of 15 amino acids. V lost 3 bases to trimming and J lost 5 bases; unmatched junction nucleotides: 6. This CDR3 reads CASSLPQGANNEQFF. CDR3 in DNA: TGTGCCAGCAGCTTGCCCCAGGGGGCGAACAATGAGCAGTTCTTC.

The chain links TRBV29-1 to TRBJ2-7; D perhaps matches TRBD2 (6 bases). CDR3 size: 14 residues. Trimming pared 6 bases from V and 0 bases from J, leaving 15 bases between. In germline, CDR1 is SQVTM, CDR2 ANQGSEA. This CDR3 is CSVVGRGSSYEQYF. In nucleotides, the CDR3 is TGCAGCGTGGTCGGACGGGGGAGCTCCTACGAGCAGTACTTC.

This chain links TRBV10-3 with TRBJ2-1; 7 bases line up with TRBD2. V shed 6 bases and J 6 bases; nucleotides not matched to a gene: 11. Germline values: CDR1 ENHRY, CDR2 SYGVKD. CDR3 length: 15 residues. CDR3 sequence: CAISASGTAINEQFF. Here the CDR3 DNA reads TGTGCCATCAGCGCAAGCGGGACCGCAATCAATGAGCAGTTCTTC.